By share, the clone carrying this T cell receptor beta chain counts as medium-sized. TCRdb used MiXCR to reprocess the PCR reads, holding one entry per CDR3 protein. Of roughly 20,000 distinct CDR3 sequences in the sample, 36% were seen once. The record originates from a study of tumor-infiltrating lymphocytes in oesophageal squamous cell carcinoma. The V gene's germline CDR1 is SGHVS and CDR2 FQNEAQ. The ends were cut back, 1 base at V and 6 bases at J, with 7 bases in the middle. There are 13 residues in the CDR3. The chain is built from TRBV7-8 and TRBJ2-1; D call uncertain. The clonotype was recovered from a male donor with esophageal squamous cell carcinoma. The sequenced material came from esophageal tumor tissue. The CDR3 nucleotides are TGTGCCAGCAGCTTAGGCTATTCCAATGAGCAGTTCTTC. Translation: CASSLGYSNEQFF.